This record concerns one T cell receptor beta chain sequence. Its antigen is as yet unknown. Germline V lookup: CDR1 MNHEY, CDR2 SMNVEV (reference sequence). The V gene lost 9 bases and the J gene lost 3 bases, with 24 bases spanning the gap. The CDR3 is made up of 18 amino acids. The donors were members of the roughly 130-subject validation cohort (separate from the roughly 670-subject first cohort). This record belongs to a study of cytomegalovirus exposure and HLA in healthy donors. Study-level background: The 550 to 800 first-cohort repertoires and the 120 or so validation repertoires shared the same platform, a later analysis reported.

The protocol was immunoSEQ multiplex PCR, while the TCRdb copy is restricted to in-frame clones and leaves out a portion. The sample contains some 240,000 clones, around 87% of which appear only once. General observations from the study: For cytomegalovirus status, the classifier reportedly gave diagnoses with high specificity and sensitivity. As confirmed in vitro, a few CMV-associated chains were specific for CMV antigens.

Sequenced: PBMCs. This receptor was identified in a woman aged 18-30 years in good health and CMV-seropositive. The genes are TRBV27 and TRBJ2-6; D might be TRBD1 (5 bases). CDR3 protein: CASSQWGRVNGGANVLTF. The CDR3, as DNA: TGTGCCAGTTCCCAGTGGGGCAGGGTGAACGGTGGGGCCAACGTCCTGACTTTC. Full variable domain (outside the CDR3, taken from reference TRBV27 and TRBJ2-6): EAQVTQNPRYLITVTGKKLTVTCSQNMNHEYMSWYRQDPGLGLRQIYYSMNVEVTDKGDVPEGYKVSRKEKRNFPLILESPSPNQTSLYFCASSQWGRVNGGANVLTFGAGSRLTVL.